The 22 T cell receptor beta chains in this list originate from one sample, sequenced in a study of blood T cells in healthy people across ages. Primers used in a second PCR of about 7 to 12 cycles were a sample-barcoded 5' primer and a J-beta primer mix. MiXCR, run by TCRdb on the 5' RACE reads, gives a single entry per CDR3 protein. The sample holds about a million distinct CDR3 sequences, around two fifths seen once. Sequencing was done on a sample of blood. All receptors derive from a man younger than 35 in good health.

This sequence joins TRBV12-3 or TRBV12-4 and TRBJ2-7; D ambiguous. Trimming left V 3 bases short and J 2 bases short, with 8 bases between. CDR3 length: 13 residues. The CDR3 protein is CASSLYRPYEQYF. CDR3 nucleotide sequence: TGTGCCAGCAGTTTGTACAGACCCTACGAGCAGTACTTC.

The chain links TRBV27 to TRBJ1-1; D uncertain. The germline gives CDR1 MNHEY, CDR2 SMNVEV (reference sequence). The CDR3 covers 14 residues. The V end lost 5 bases, the J end lost 3 bases, and 13 bases lay between the germline ends. The CDR3 here is CASSQGFGYTEAFF. The CDR3 DNA reads as TGTGCCAGCAGTCAAGGGTTCGGCTACACTGAAGCTTTCTTT.

In regard to this clonotype: Given a much more abundant clone one base away, this may be a read error. The chain carries TRBV4-2 and TRBJ1-2, with TRBD1 matching over 8 bases. Germline V gene sequence: CDR1 LGHNA, CDR2 YNFKEQ. The CDR3 contains 19 residues. CDR3 region: CASNQDLEGTGFSLYGYTF. The CDR3 DNA is TGTGCCAGCAACCAAGATCTTGAAGGGACAGGCTTTTCCCTCTATGGCTACACCTTC.

Turning to this clonotype: This may stem from a read error, because a much larger clone lies one nucleotide away. The chain employs TRBV27 and TRBJ2-5, with 7 bases fitting TRBD1. The CDR3 is 14 residues long. Per the germline V gene, CDR1 is MNHEY and CDR2 is SMNVEV (reference sequence). V was clipped by 2 bases and J by 11 bases; unmatched bases: 11. The CDR3 loop is CASSLSQGVAEQYF. The CDR3 nucleotides read TGTGCCAGCAGTTTAAGTCAGGGGGTTGCTGAGCAGTACTTC.

A note on this clonotype: Germline is not matched at one junction end, which may reflect a read error. This chain uses TRBV9 with TRBJ2-3; 7 bases map to TRBD2. This CDR3 is 15 amino acids long. CDR1 is SGDLS, CDR2 YYNGEE, per germline. CDR3 nucleotides: TGTGCCAGCAGCCCCTCCGCGACTAGCACAGATACGGAGTATTTT. It specifies CASSPSATSTDTEYF.

This clonotype was seen only a few times. J is TRBJ1-2 and V is TRBV5-1; D is ambiguous. Trimming pared 2 bases from V and 2 bases from J, leaving 16 bases between. The length of the CDR3 is 16 residues. The germline V gene encodes CDR1 SGHRS and CDR2 YFSETQ. The CDR3 bases are TGCGCCAGCAGCTTAGCACCTTACCCTACCAACTATGGCTACACCTTC. Its protein product is CASSLAPYPTNYGYTF.

This chain connects TRBV20-1 to TRBJ2-1; TRBD1 aligns across 7 bases. CDR1 and CDR2 (germline): DFQATT, SNEGSKA (reference sequence). This CDR3 is built from 15 residues. The V segment lost 4 bases and the J segment 9 bases; nucleotides outside the gene matches: 15. CDR3 bases: TGCAGTGCTACGCGACCGACAGGGCGTTTTCGTGAGCAGTTCTTC. Its translation is CSATRPTGRFREQFF.

This clonotype was counted between two and nine times. This chain joins TRBV29-1 and TRBJ2-3; 9 bases line up with TRBD2. Per the germline V gene, CDR1 is SQVTM and CDR2 is ANQGSEA. Trimming removed 4 bases from V and 0 bases from J; junction bases left unmatched: 5. The CDR3 is 15 amino acids. DNA for the CDR3: TGCAGCGTTGTGGAAGCGGGGGGAAGCACAGATACGCAGTATTTT. Amino acid sequence: CSVVEAGGSTDTQYF.

This chain connects TRBV6-2 or TRBV6-3 to TRBJ2-7; no clear D gene. The V gene lost 5 bases and the J gene lost 12 bases, with 17 bases spanning the gap. This CDR3 comprises 12 residues. Looked up from germline, CDR1 is MNHEY and CDR2 is SVGEGT. The CDR3 here is CASSHVGAEAYF. CDR3 coding DNA: TGTGCCAGCAGTCACGTCGGTGCCGAGGCGTACTTC.

The chain employs TRBV5-1 and TRBJ2-7; D is tentatively TRBD1 or TRBD2 (5 bases each). The J call may be mistaken, given a closer DNA end match to TRBJ2-5. The CDR3 is 13 amino acids. CDR1 SGHRS and CDR2 YFSETQ come from the germline V gene. CDR3 residues: CASSLNGGETQYF. CDR3 nucleotide sequence: TGCGCCAGCAGCTTGAATGGGGGAGAGACCCAGTACTTC.

This chain uses TRBV20-1 with TRBJ2-1; possible D gene TRBD2, 5 bases. The germline CDR1 and CDR2 sequences are DFQATT and SNEGSKA (reference sequence). V gave up 3 bases and J gave up 7 bases, with 13 bases separating them. This CDR3 is 13 amino acids long. The CDR3 spells CSARTGRGNEQFF. The CDR3 coding sequence is TGCAGTGCTAGGACCGGCCGCGGGAATGAGCAGTTCTTC.

This clonotype was counted a few times. This rearrangement joins TRBV4-3 to TRBJ2-7; 10 bases fit TRBD2. The CDR3 sequence is 17 residues long. Trimming cost V 0 bases and J 2 bases; bases outside gene matches: 7. From germline, CDR1 is LGHNA and CDR2 YSLEER. CDR3 region: CASSQEASSGGAYEQYF. Written as DNA, the CDR3 is TGCGCCAGCAGCCAAGAGGCGTCTAGCGGGGGAGCCTACGAGCAGTACTTC.

This clonotype was counted between two and nine times. The chain carries TRBV6-1 and TRBJ2-1; 8 bases agree with TRBD2. Germline CDR1 is MNHNS and CDR2 is SASEGT. Trimming removed 1 base from V and 9 bases from J; junction bases left unmatched: 11. The CDR3 runs to 16 residues. The CDR3 bases are TGTGCCAGCAGTGAAGTTAGTACAGCGGGAGCGGCTGAGCAGTTCTTC. Its translation: CASSEVSTAGAAEQFF.

This clonotype was observed a handful of times. The gene calls are TRBV25-1 and TRBJ2-2; tentatively, D is TRBD2 (7 bases). The CDR3 spans 16 residues. Germline values: CDR1 MGHDK, CDR2 SYGVNS. Trimming left V 4 bases short and J 5 bases short, with 17 bases between. CDR3 sequence: CASSALRGANTGELFF. CDR3 nucleotides: TGTGCCAGCAGTGCCCTCCGGGGGGCCAATACCGGGGAGCTGTTTTTT. Filled out from reference TRBV25-1 and TRBJ2-2, the complete variable domain reads EADIYQTPRYLVIGTGKKITLECSQTMGHDKMYWYQQDPGMELHLIHYSYGVNSTEKGDLSSESTVSRIRTEHFPLTLESARPSHTSQYLCASSALRGANTGELFFGEGSRLTVL.

In its sample, this clonotype was seen once. At one end, the junction sequence differs from germline, possibly due to a read error. The chain uses TRBV12-3 or TRBV12-4 and TRBJ2-7; D not resolved. CDR3 size: 11 residues. The CDR3 sequence is CVSSTAYEQYF. CDR3 nucleotide sequence: TGTGTCAGCAGTACAGCGTACGAGCAGTACTTC.

Ten or more counts support this clonotype. This chain joins TRBV29-1 and TRBJ2-1; D remains unclear. Germline V gives CDR1 SQVTM, CDR2 ANQGSEA. The CDR3 extends over 14 amino acids. V lost 4 bases to trimming and J lost 4 bases, with 14 bases between them. The CDR3: CSVVNVGDYNEQFF. The CDR3 DNA follows: TGCAGCGTTGTAAATGTGGGCGATTACAATGAGCAGTTCTTC.

A few counts support this clonotype. The CDR3: CASSQQGHPQETQYF. The CDR3 nucleotides read TGTGCCAGCAGCCAACAGGGACACCCTCAAGAGACCCAGTACTTC. V gene TRBV14 combines with J gene TRBJ2-5, with D tentatively TRBD1 (6 bases). The CDR3 has 15 residues. Trimming took 2 bases from V and 2 from J, leaving 12 bases between them. The germline gives CDR1 SGHDN, CDR2 FVKESK.

This clonotype was counted a few times. V is TRBV7-9 and J is TRBJ2-7; D not resolved. The CDR3 covers 12 residues. With 2 bases removed from V and 6 bases from J, the gap between germline ends came to 8 bases. CDR1 is SEHNR and CDR2 is FQNEAQ in the germline V gene (reference sequence). The CDR3 DNA reads TGTGCCAGCAGCTTACTCACCCCCGAGCAGTACTTC. It is translated as CASSLLTPEQYF.

This clonotype has a handful of counts. One junction end disagrees with the germline gene, perhaps due to a read error. J is TRBJ2-1 and V is TRBV3-1; TRBD1 aligns across 7 bases. The germline gives CDR1 LGHDT, CDR2 YNNKEL (reference sequence). The CDR3 is 14 residues long. The CDR3 DNA follows: TGTGCCAGTAGCCACAACAGGGGAATCGATGAGCAGTTCTTC. Amino acids: CASSHNRGIDEQFF.

The rearrangement links TRBV6-5 to TRBJ2-2; D is ambiguous. The germline CDR1 and CDR2 sequences are MNHEY and SVGAGI. V was trimmed by 3 bases and J by 2 bases, leaving 10 bases between them. CDR3 size: 15 residues. The CDR3 loop is CASSYAGPNTGELFF. The CDR3 DNA sequence: TGTGCCAGCAGTTATGCCGGGCCTAACACCGGGGAGCTGTTTTTT.

This clonotype has a handful of counts. This chain links TRBV25-1 with TRBJ2-5; TRBD1 agrees at 8 bases. The CDR3 runs 15 residues. Unmatched junction bases numbered 11, after V lost 0 bases and J lost 11 bases. CDR1 MGHDK and CDR2 SYGVNS come from the germline V gene. The CDR3 loop is CASSEYGQGNHEQYF. DNA of the CDR3: TGTGCCAGCAGTGAATATGGACAGGGCAATCATGAGCAGTACTTC. Supplemented by reference TRBV25-1 and TRBJ2-5, the full variable domain reads EADIYQTPRYLVIGTGKKITLECSQTMGHDKMYWYQQDPGMELHLIHYSYGVNSTEKGDLSSESTVSRIRTEHFPLTLESARPSHTSQYLCASSEYGQGNHEQYFGPGTRLLVL.

The V gene is TRBV24-1, the J gene TRBJ2-4; a possible D gene is TRBD1 (6 bases). The CDR3 contains 14 residues. CDR1 and CDR2 (germline): KGHDR, SFDVKD. V was clipped by 4 bases and J by 6 bases, with 12 bases between them. CDR3 in DNA: TGTGCCACCAGTGACCCAAGAGGGGGAAACATTCAGTACTTC. Residues: CATSDPRGGNIQYF.